This entry concerns a single TCR beta chain. Germline CDR1 is SGHNT and CDR2 is YYREEE (reference sequence). Trimming took 4 bases from V and 7 from J, leaving 10 bases between them. The CDR3 spans 12 residues. The data were obtained in a study of blood T cell repertoires in COVID-19. Study in general: Specimens from acute and convalescent COVID-19 originated in the United States, Italy and Spain.

This table comes from immunoSEQ multiplex PCR, and its TCRdb copy is limited to in-frame clones, with some not included. The sample shows over 120,000 clones, over 60% of them seen only once. This chain links TRBV5-4 with TRBJ2-3; D not resolved. The sequencing sample was made of peripheral blood. The TCR originated in an elderly woman with active or convalescent COVID-19. This chain's CDR3 is CASSIDLYTQYF. In nucleotides, the CDR3 is TGTGCCAGCAGCATCGACTTGTATACGCAGTATTTT.